These 30 T cell receptor beta chains share one sample of origin, sequenced in a study of T cell responses to AZD1222 COVID-19 vaccine. Clones were read by immunoSEQ multiplex PCR, and TCRdb kept only the in-frame ones, dropping some. Of about 83,000 clones in the sample, 70% to 90% were seen once. This specimen was peripheral blood, taken 28 days after the second AZD1222 dose. These receptors were taken from an adult who received the AZD1222 COVID-19 vaccine.

This rearrangement joins TRBV5-1 to TRBJ1-4; D is ambiguous. The CDR3 runs 15 residues. CDR1 SGHRS and CDR2 YFSETQ come from the germline V gene. Deletions cut 2 bases from V and 1 base from J, with 9 bases between. The CDR3 nucleotides read TGCGCCAGCAGCTTAGGTGGGAGAACTAATGAAAAACTGTTTTTT. Its translation: CASSLGGRTNEKLFF.

The chain employs TRBV20-1 and TRBJ2-5; D unclear. Trimming shortened V by 3 bases and J by 1 base, and 12 bases separated the two germline ends. The germline gives CDR1 DFQATT, CDR2 SNEGSKA (reference sequence). CDR3 length: 14 residues. CDR3 amino acids: CSASEIHIQETQYF. The CDR3 DNA reads TGCAGTGCTAGTGAGATCCACATCCAAGAGACCCAGTACTTC.

This clone has a handful of counts. This sequence joins TRBV7-8 and TRBJ2-3; 9 bases align to TRBD2. Unmatched junction bases numbered 11, after V lost 5 bases and J lost 2 bases. CDR1 and CDR2 from the germline V gene are SGHVS and FQNEAQ. The length of the CDR3 is 17 residues. CDR3 in amino acids: CASSPRVRGGATDTQYF. For the CDR3, the DNA is TGTGCCAGCAGCCCGCGAGTGCGGGGGGGCGCCACAGATACGCAGTATTTT.

The chain has TRBV27 and TRBJ2-5; D tentatively reads TRBD1 or TRBD2 (6 bases each). Per germline, CDR1 MNHEY and CDR2 SMNVEV (reference sequence). This CDR3 has 16 residues. Trimming took off 5 bases at V and 1 base at J, with 17 bases between the two ends. In DNA, the CDR3 is TGTGCCAGCAGTCTAGGATGGGGGGCCCTCCAAGAGACCCAGTACTTC. Protein product: CASSLGWGALQETQYF.

The gene calls are TRBV11-2 and TRBJ1-2; D possibly corresponds to TRBD1 (5 bases). The V end was cut by 4 bases, the J end by 0 bases, with 15 bases between. The CDR3 runs 16 residues. Germline V CDR1 and CDR2: SGHAT, FQNNGV. This CDR3 reads CASSSPRDQANYGYTF. The CDR3 DNA reads as TGTGCCAGCAGCTCCCCCAGGGACCAAGCTAACTATGGCTACACCTTC.

The gene calls are TRBV5-8 and TRBJ2-1; 7 positions match TRBD2. Per germline, CDR1 SGHTS and CDR2 YDEGEE. V lost 4 bases to trimming and J lost 4 bases; unmatched junction nucleotides: 8. This CDR3 has 15 residues. CDR3 nucleotide sequence: TGTGCCAGCAGCCTGGGTAGCGGGTCTTACAATGAGCAGTTCTTC. It specifies CASSLGSGSYNEQFF.

This chain's CDR3 is CASRGLAGVYEQYF. The CDR3, as DNA: TGTGCCAGCAGGGGACTAGCGGGAGTCTACGAGCAGTACTTC. The chain joins TRBV6-4 to TRBJ2-7; 14 bases are a match to TRBD2. This CDR3 is built from 14 residues. CDR1 is MRHNA, CDR2 SNTAGT, per germline. V lost 6 bases and J lost 3; bases outside the gene matches: 1.

This clone was found many times. This chain connects TRBV7-9 to TRBJ1-1; D ambiguous. The germline CDR1 and CDR2 sequences are SEHNR and FQNEAQ (reference sequence). The V end was cut by 0 bases, the J end by 4 bases, with 6 bases between. The CDR3 sequence is 13 residues long. The chain's CDR3 is CASSLALATEAFF. The CDR3 nucleotides are TGTGCCAGCAGCTTAGCGCTTGCCACTGAAGCTTTCTTT.

The CDR3 DNA is TGTGCCAGCAGTTGGGGCACCTCTAGCACAGATACGCAGTATTTT. Its protein is CASSWGTSSTDTQYF. This chain joins TRBV5-4 and TRBJ2-3; the D gene is possibly TRBD1 (5 bases). Trimming left V 5 bases short and J 0 bases short, with 13 bases between. The length of the CDR3 is 15 residues. Germline lookup yields CDR1 SGHNT and CDR2 YYREEE (reference sequence).

The rearrangement links TRBV5-1 to TRBJ1-6, with TRBD1 matching over 7 bases. The CDR3 has 14 amino acids. Per the germline V gene, CDR1 is SGHRS and CDR2 is YFSETQ. Trimming at V came to 4 bases and at J to 10 bases, leaving 8 bases not matched to a gene. CDR3 DNA: TGCGCCAGCAGCCGACAGGGTCATTCCTCACCCCTCCACTTT. It is translated as CASSRQGHSSPLHF.

This rearrangement joins TRBV2 to TRBJ1-4; D uncertain. The CDR3 runs 14 residues. The germline V and J ends were trimmed by 6 bases and 1 base, with 9 bases remaining between them. In germline, CDR1 is SNHLY, CDR2 FYNNEI. The DNA for the CDR3 is TGTGCCAGCAGGGACGGTCGAACTAATGAAAAACTGTTTTTT. As protein: CASRDGRTNEKLFF. Complete variable domain (other parts from reference TRBV2 and TRBJ1-4): EPEVTQTPSHQVTQMGQEVILRCVPISNHLYFYWYRQILGQKVEFLVSFYNNEISEKSEIFDDQFSVERPDGSNFTLKIRSTKLEDSAMYFCASRDGRTNEKLFFGSGTQLSVL.

V usage is TRBV15 and J usage is TRBJ1-1; D gene uncertain. The CDR3 length is 14 residues. Looked up from germline, CDR1 is LNHNV and CDR2 is YYDKDF (reference sequence). V was pared by 11 bases and J by 2 bases, with 18 bases between. The CDR3 coding sequence is TGTGCCGTCCCCGGGAGGACGCTTAACACTGAAGCTTTCTTT. Residues: CAVPGRTLNTEAFF.

CDR3 amino acids: CASSLSGRPYNEQFF. The CDR3, as DNA: TGTGCCAGCAGTCTTAGCGGGAGACCCTACAATGAGCAGTTCTTC. The chain is built from TRBV27 and TRBJ2-1; 9 bases are shared with TRBD2. CDR3 length equals 15 residues. Trimming took 5 bases from V and 2 from J; bases not matched to a gene: 4. Germline assignment: CDR1 MNHEY and CDR2 SMNVEV (reference sequence).

The chain carries TRBV7-2 and TRBJ1-1, with 8 bases matching TRBD1. CDR3 length equals 15 residues. The germline V gene has CDR1 SGHTA and CDR2 FQGNSA. With 4 bases clipped from V and 3 bases from J, the junction kept 7 bases outside the gene matches. CDR3 DNA: TGTGCCAGCAGCTCAGGACAGGGTGGGTACACTGAAGCTTTCTTT. Its protein product is CASSSGQGGYTEAFF.

This chain joins TRBV24-1 and TRBJ1-5; TRBD1 aligns across 9 bases. The CDR3 runs to 16 residues. With 1 base clipped from V and 6 bases from J, the junction kept 6 bases outside the gene matches. Germline V CDR1 and CDR2: KGHDR, SFDVKD. CDR3 in DNA: TGTGCCACCAGTGATTTTGTTACAGGGGGCATTCAGCCCCAGCATTTT. Translating gives CATSDFVTGGIQPQHF.

J is TRBJ1-6 and V is TRBV11-3; D not resolved. The CDR3 loop spans 13 amino acids. Per germline, CDR1 SGHNT and CDR2 YENEEA. Trimming took off 8 bases at V and 5 bases at J, with 10 bases between the two ends. The CDR3 region has the DNA TGTGCCAGCTCGGGCGGTCATAATTCACCCCTCCACTTT. As protein: CASSGGHNSPLHF.

V gene TRBV7-6 combines with J gene TRBJ2-5, with 7 bases fitting TRBD2. V shed 5 bases, J shed 4 bases, and the junction held 13 bases outside the gene matches. The CDR3 consists of 16 residues. Germline values: CDR1 SGHVS, CDR2 FNYEAQ. The CDR3 DNA is TGTGCCAGCAGCCCGGACGTAGATCGGGAGGCAGAGACCCAGTACTTC. Translated: CASSPDVDREAETQYF.

The V gene is TRBV28, the J gene TRBJ2-7; D possibly corresponds to TRBD1 (9 bases). The CDR3 runs 15 residues. Trimming cost V 10 bases and J 5 bases, with 24 bases left between them. From germline, CDR1 is MDHEN and CDR2 SYDVKM. The CDR3 nucleotides are TGTGCCACCTTACGGGGGGGACAGGGTCTCCACGAGCAGTACTTC. Translating it yields CATLRGGQGLHEQYF.

This sequence joins TRBV12-3 or TRBV12-4 and TRBJ2-1, with D unclear. This CDR3 spans 12 amino acids. The V end was cut by 5 bases, the J end by 8 bases, with 10 bases between. Written as DNA, the CDR3 is TGTGCCAGCAGTAGGAGTGGGGATGAGCAGTTCTTC. Its protein is CASSRSGDEQFF.

This clone was seen once. The gene calls are TRBV7-9 and TRBJ1-1, with TRBD1 as a possible D gene (5 bases). The germline V gene has CDR1 SEHNR and CDR2 FQNEAQ (reference sequence). Trimming cost V 1 base and J 3 bases, with 12 bases left between them. The length of the CDR3 is 15 residues. CDR3: CASSLGWGGDTEAFF. Here the CDR3 DNA reads TGTGCCAGCAGCTTAGGGTGGGGAGGGGACACTGAAGCTTTCTTT. Full variable domain (rest looked up from reference TRBV7-9 and TRBJ1-1): DTGVSQNPRHKITKRGQNVTFRCDPISEHNRLYWYRQTLGQGPEFLTYFQNEAQLEKSRLLSDRFSAERPKGSFSTLEIQRTEQGDSAMYLCASSLGWGGDTEAFFGQGTRLTVV.

CDR3 in amino acids: CASSQVGRTGENGYTF. CDR3 bases: TGTGCCAGCAGCCAAGTTGGGAGGACAGGGGAAAATGGCTACACCTTC. This chain connects TRBV3-1 (or the pseudogene TRBV3-2) to TRBJ1-2; 9 positions agree with TRBD1. The CDR3 has 16 residues. V lost 1 base to trimming and J lost 6 bases; unmatched junction nucleotides: 9. Germline CDR1 and CDR2: LGHDT and YNNKEL (reference sequence).

The chain joins TRBV28 to TRBJ2-7, with 8 bases fitting TRBD1. The V segment lost 3 bases and the J segment 0 bases; nucleotides outside the gene matches: 1. Germline V gene data show CDR1 as MDHEN and CDR2 as SYDVKM. This CDR3 comprises 14 residues. The CDR3 nucleotides are TGTGCCAGCAGTTTTCAGGGGGCCTCCTACGAGCAGTACTTC. As protein: CASSFQGASYEQYF.

J is TRBJ2-1 and V is TRBV5-1; TRBD2 matches at 10 bases. V shed 0 bases and J 7 bases; nucleotides not matched to a gene: 25. The CDR3 is 22 amino acids. The V gene's germline CDR1 is SGHRS and CDR2 YFSETQ. CDR3 nucleotide sequence: TGCGCCAGCAGCTTGGGTACTTACTTCGTCGCTGTTAGCGGGGGGCGGATAAATGAGCAGTTCTTC. Protein: CASSLGTYFVAVSGGRINEQFF.

This chain links TRBV2 with TRBJ1-5; tentative D call: TRBD1 (5 bases). The CDR3 is 14 residues long. With 10 bases removed from V and 2 bases from J, the gap between germline ends came to 15 bases. Germline values: CDR1 SNHLY, CDR2 FYNNEI. The CDR3 sequence: CATQPGGGNQPQHF. DNA of the CDR3: TGTGCCACCCAACCGGGAGGGGGCAATCAGCCCCAGCATTTT.

This clone was detected only once. This chain links TRBV18 with TRBJ2-1; no firm D call. Germline lookup yields CDR1 KGHSH and CDR2 LQKENI. Trimming shortened V by 2 bases and J by 8 bases, and 16 bases separated the two germline ends. The CDR3 totals 15 residues. Here the CDR3 DNA reads TGTGCCAGCTCACCAGGAACGGGTGGAATCGATGAGCAGTTCTTC. This codes for CASSPGTGGIDEQFF.

The V and J genes are TRBV29-1 and TRBJ2-1, with 8 bases that match TRBD1. The CDR3 sequence is 13 residues long. J lost 7 bases, V lost 5 bases, and 7 bases had no gene match. Looked up from germline, CDR1 is SQVTM and CDR2 is ANQGSEA. In nucleotides, the CDR3 is TGCAGCGTTCGCAGGACAGGGAATAATGAGCAGTTCTTC. Protein sequence: CSVRRTGNNEQFF.

The chain recombines TRBV7-2 with TRBJ2-5; no definite D call. CDR3 length: 11 residues. Germline CDR1 and CDR2: SGHTA and FQGNSA. Trimming took off 8 bases at V and 2 bases at J, with 6 bases between the two ends. The CDR3 DNA reads as TGTGCCAGCGGGGTACAAGAGACCCAGTACTTC. Amino acid sequence: CASGVQETQYF.

The genes are TRBV20-1 and TRBJ1-5; D call uncertain. V lost 3 bases to trimming and J lost 6 bases, with 12 bases between them. This CDR3 contains 13 residues. Per germline, CDR1 DFQATT and CDR2 SNEGSKA (reference sequence). The CDR3 sequence is CSASVTYTQPQHF. The CDR3, as DNA: TGCAGTGCTAGTGTTACTTACACTCAGCCCCAGCATTTT.

V usage is TRBV6-5 and J usage is TRBJ1-5; no reliable D call. Germline V gene sequence: CDR1 MNHEY, CDR2 SVGAGI. This CDR3 has 16 residues. Trimming shortened V by 4 bases and J by 2 bases, and 15 bases separated the two germline ends. DNA for the CDR3: TGTGCCAGCAGTTCAAACACCAACGGGGGCAATCAGCCCCAGCATTTT. This sequence encodes CASSSNTNGGNQPQHF.

The rearrangement uses TRBV5-4 and TRBJ1-6; weak D call: TRBD1 (6 bases). The CDR3 length is 14 residues. The germline V gene has CDR1 SGHNT and CDR2 YYREEE (reference sequence). V gave up 0 bases and J gave up 14 bases, with 15 bases separating them. The CDR3 reads CASSLEQGVGALHF. The CDR3 nucleotides are TGTGCCAGCAGCTTGGAACAGGGAGTTGGGGCCCTCCACTTT.